The 20 T cell receptor beta chains given below trace back to one sample, sequenced in a study of blood T cell repertoires in COVID-19. Using immunoSEQ multiplex PCR, the repertoire was profiled, and TCRdb retains in-frame clones only, with some absent. The repertoire holds about 76,000 clones, with almost 85% as singletons. Sample: peripheral blood. All receptors derive from a man aged 50-59 years with COVID-19, enrolled during active disease.

The V and J genes are TRBV9 and TRBJ2-1; 9 bases agree with TRBD2. V shed 1 base and J 9 bases; nucleotides not matched to a gene: 17. Germline V lookup: CDR1 SGDLS, CDR2 YYNGEE. CDR3 size: 18 residues. The CDR3 bases are TGTGCCAGCAGCGTACAACTCGCGGCGGGAGGGAGCGGTGGTGAGCAGTTCTTC. It is translated as CASSVQLAAGGSGGEQFF. The whole variable domain, remainder taken from reference TRBV9 and TRBJ2-1, is DSGVTQTPKHLITATGQRVTLRCSPRSGDLSVYWYQQSLDQGLQFLIQYYNGEERAKGNILERFSAQQFPDLHSELNLSSLELGDSALYFCASSVQLAAGGSGGEQFFGPGTRLTVL.

The CDR3 DNA sequence: TGTGCCAGCAGCGAGACCCCCATGTGGAGCGCTGAAGCTTTCTTT. The encoded protein is CASSETPMWSAEAFF. V gene TRBV6-5 combines with J gene TRBJ1-1; no firm D call. V shed 6 bases and J shed 6 bases, with 20 bases lying between them. The V gene's germline CDR1 is MNHEY and CDR2 SVGAGI. The CDR3 extends over 15 amino acids.

In DNA form, the CDR3 reads TGTGCCAGCAGCTTAGGGCAGCTGAGGGCTGAAGCTTTCTTT. Encoded protein: CASSLGQLRAEAFF. The rearrangement links TRBV7-9 to TRBJ1-1, with D uncertain. Trimming removed 1 base at V and 6 bases at J, with 12 bases between. This CDR3 has 14 residues. Germline values: CDR1 SEHNR, CDR2 FQNEAQ (reference sequence).

V and J are TRBV24-1 and TRBJ2-7; TRBD2 matches at 8 bases. The CDR3 is 14 amino acids. The V gene end was trimmed by 8 bases and the J gene end by 3 bases; junction bases not matched to a gene: 8. The germline V gene encodes CDR1 KGHDR and CDR2 SFDVKD. CDR3 amino acids: CATTRREEGYEQYF. Here the CDR3 DNA reads TGTGCCACCACAAGGCGGGAGGAGGGCTACGAGCAGTACTTC.

In this sample, this clone turned up once. The V call is TRBV28, the J call TRBJ1-5; possible D gene TRBD1, 6 bases. The CDR3 extends over 14 amino acids. V was trimmed by 1 base and J by 7 bases, leaving 11 bases between them. Germline loops: CDR1 MDHEN, CDR2 SYDVKM. CDR3 residues: CASSLLGAPQPQHF. Written as DNA, the CDR3 is TGTGCCAGCAGTTTATTGGGGGCGCCACAGCCCCAGCATTTT.

The chain is built from TRBV6-5 and TRBJ2-7, with D perhaps matching TRBD2 (5 bases). Germline CDR1 MNHEY, CDR2 SVGAGI. Trimming pared 10 bases from V and 1 base from J, leaving 17 bases between. There are 14 residues in the CDR3. CDR3 sequence reads: CATKRAALSYEQYF. CDR3 bases: TGTGCCACTAAGAGGGCAGCATTGTCCTACGAGCAGTACTTC.

The rearrangement joins TRBV11-2 to TRBJ2-5; D is perhaps TRBD2 (6 bases). This CDR3 is 16 amino acids long. From germline, CDR1 is SGHAT and CDR2 FQNNGV. Trimming left V 2 bases short and J 5 bases short, with 18 bases between. CDR3 nucleotide sequence: TGTGCCAGCAGCTTACTTTTCGGGAGTGCTACGGAGACCCAGTACTTC. Amino acids: CASSLLFGSATETQYF.

The chain joins TRBV11-2 to TRBJ2-5; 8 nucleotides match TRBD2. This CDR3 is built from 15 residues. V shed 0 bases, J shed 5 bases, and the junction held 5 bases outside the gene matches. Germline V gene data show CDR1 as SGHAT and CDR2 as FQNNGV. This CDR3 is CASSLDGRALETQYF. The CDR3 bases are TGTGCCAGCAGCTTAGACGGGAGGGCCTTGGAGACCCAGTACTTC.

The chain has TRBV10-3 and TRBJ1-5; a weak D match, TRBD1 (6 bases). CDR1 ENHRY and CDR2 SYGVKD come from the germline V gene. The length of the CDR3 is 13 residues. V lost 10 bases and J 4 bases, leaving 14 bases between the germline ends. The CDR3 reads CATGTSSNQPQHF. The CDR3 DNA reads as TGTGCCACCGGGACATCCTCTAATCAGCCCCAGCATTTT.

The CDR3 sequence is CASSQGRDSEQYF. For the CDR3, the DNA is TGCGCCAGCAGCCAAGGCAGGGACTCCGAGCAGTACTTC. The rearrangement uses TRBV4-1 and TRBJ2-7; TRBD2 might be the D (6 bases). The length of the CDR3 is 13 residues. Germline CDR1 reads MGHRA; CDR2 reads YSYEKL. Trimming left V 1 base short and J 6 bases short, with 10 bases between.

This sequence joins TRBV28 and TRBJ2-3; 13 bases match TRBD2. V lost 11 bases and J lost 4; bases outside the gene matches: 3. The CDR3 is 13 amino acids. Germline V gene data show CDR1 as MDHEN and CDR2 as SYDVKM. The CDR3 DNA is TGTGCCCTAGGGACTAGCGGGGCAGATACGCAGTATTTT. Amino acid sequence: CALGTSGADTQYF.

About this clone itself: Other DNA sequences of this sample code for an identical CDR3. The genes are TRBV7-3 and TRBJ2-5; TRBD2 is a possible D gene (5 bases). Trimming stripped 2 bases from V and 1 base from J, with 5 bases between. The germline V gene encodes CDR1 SGHTA and CDR2 FQGTGA. The CDR3 runs to 13 residues. CDR3 protein: CASSLGLQETQYF. The CDR3 bases are TGTGCCAGCAGCTTAGGACTCCAAGAGACCCAGTACTTC.

The chain is built from TRBV7-9 and TRBJ2-1; 8 nucleotides match TRBD1. Trimming at V came to 5 bases and at J to 0 bases, leaving 9 bases not matched to a gene. This CDR3 has 17 amino acids. CDR1 and CDR2 (germline): SEHNR, FQNEAQ (reference sequence). The CDR3 here is CASSPWTGKSSYNEQFF. The CDR3, as DNA: TGTGCCAGCAGCCCCTGGACAGGGAAGAGCTCCTACAATGAGCAGTTCTTC.

The rearrangement uses TRBV24-1 and TRBJ2-1, with a tentative D call TRBD1 (6 bases). The CDR3 contains 14 residues. The V gene lost 4 bases and the J gene lost 9 bases, with 15 bases spanning the gap. CDR1 KGHDR and CDR2 SFDVKD come from the germline V gene. CDR3 DNA sequence: TGTGCCACCAGTGACCCGAAGGGGGTGGCTGAGCAGTTCTTC. Amino acid sequence: CATSDPKGVAEQFF.

The rearrangement links TRBV15 to TRBJ2-3; 8 bases line up with TRBD1. This CDR3 contains 15 residues. The J segment lost 3 bases and the V segment lost 6 bases, leaving 8 bases of the junction unmatched. Germline V gene sequence: CDR1 LNHNV, CDR2 YYDKDF (reference sequence). The DNA for the CDR3 is TGTGCCACCAGATCAGGACAGGGAGTGACAGATACGCAGTATTTT. It codes for CATRSGQGVTDTQYF.

CDR3 sequence reads: CASSLGGYSPLHF. CDR3 sequence (DNA): TGTGCCAGCAGTTTAGGGGGCTATTCACCCCTCCACTTT. The J gene is TRBJ1-6, the V gene TRBV12-3 or TRBV12-4; the D gene is possibly TRBD1 (5 bases). The CDR3 has 13 amino acids. Trimming pared 1 base from V and 8 bases from J, leaving 6 bases between.

Only a few counts were recorded for this clone. V is TRBV5-6 and J is TRBJ1-5; D is unclear. CDR3 size: 16 residues. The germline V and J ends were trimmed by 0 bases and 0 bases, with 10 bases remaining between them. Germline assignment: CDR1 SGHDT and CDR2 YYEEEE. The CDR3 DNA follows: TGTGCCAGCAGCTTGGGGGCCAGCTCTAGCAATCAGCCCCAGCATTTT. It specifies CASSLGASSSNQPQHF.

The rearrangement links TRBV28 to TRBJ1-5; no clear D. This CDR3 is 13 amino acids long. The V and J ends lost 4 bases and 6 bases respectively, with 10 bases between them. Germline assignment: CDR1 MDHEN and CDR2 SYDVKM. In DNA form, the CDR3 reads TGTGCCAGCAGTTCGGACGGGATTCAGCCCCAGCATTTT. Translating gives CASSSDGIQPQHF.

This clone was observed a handful of times. The V and J genes are TRBV5-5 and TRBJ2-2, with D perhaps matching TRBD1 (5 bases). CDR3 length equals 16 residues. With 4 bases removed from V and 1 base from J, the gap between germline ends came to 14 bases. Looked up from germline, CDR1 is SGHKS and CDR2 is YYEKEE (reference sequence). CDR3 bases: TGTGCCAGCAGCATTGGGGCCGGTCTGAACACCGGGGAGCTGTTTTTT. Its protein product is CASSIGAGLNTGELFF. Drawing the rest from reference TRBV5-5 and TRBJ2-2, the complete variable domain is DAGVTQSPTHLIKTRGQQVTLRCSPISGHKSVSWYQQVLGQGPQFIFQYYEKEERGRGNFPDRFSARQFPNYSSELNVNALLLGDSALYLCASSIGAGLNTGELFFGEGSRLTVL.

The CDR3, as DNA: TGCAGCGTTGACAAAGGGAGGATATTTGAAGCTTTCTTT. Its protein is CSVDKGRIFEAFF. The V gene is TRBV29-1, the J gene TRBJ1-1; D ambiguous. Germline V gives CDR1 SQVTM, CDR2 ANQGSEA. The CDR3 spans 13 residues. Trimming removed 3 bases from V and 7 bases from J, with 15 bases in between.